Listed here are 23 T cell receptor beta chains from one sample, sequenced in a study of T cells in Graves' hyperthyroidism and ophthalmopathy. Amplification of TCR beta CDR3 regions used RNA as the template. RT-PCR in the first round (using the HTBI primer set) targeted the TCR CDR3. TCRdb re-derived calls from the multiplex PCR reads in MiXCR, one entry per CDR3 protein. The table lists about 200,000 distinct CDR3 sequences, around 16% of them singletons, with around 48% in the top ten. Input material: blood. The receptor source for this set is a woman in her 50s with Graves' hyperthyroidism.

This clonotype appeared many times. The genes are TRBV28 and TRBJ1-2; possible D gene TRBD1, 6 bases. Trimming took 7 bases from V and 8 from J, leaving 20 bases between them. The CDR3 is made up of 14 amino acids. CDR1 is MDHEN and CDR2 is SYDVKM in the germline V gene. The CDR3 DNA sequence: TGTGCCAGCAAAGTGATCGGGAGGGGGTCGGGCTACACCTTC. This translates into CASKVIGRGSGYTF.

This clonotype was seen a few times. One base away lies a much larger clone, so this may be a sequencing read error. The chain joins TRBV2 to TRBJ2-1, with a possible D match to TRBD2 (5 bases). Germline values: CDR1 SNHLY, CDR2 FYNNEI. The CDR3 is made up of 14 amino acids. Trimming removed 10 bases from V and 9 bases from J, with 22 bases in between. CDR3 in DNA: TGTGCCAATCCGAAAGGTCGGGATGGGAGTGAGCAGTTCTTC. Protein sequence: CANPKGRDGSEQFF.

In its sample, this clonotype was seen many times. V usage is TRBV29-1 and J usage is TRBJ1-1, with D maybe TRBD1 (5 bases). This CDR3 comprises 15 residues. Deletions cut 3 bases from V and 3 bases from J, with 17 bases between. The germline CDR1 and CDR2 sequences are SQVTM and ANQGSEA. As DNA, the CDR3 is TGCAGCGTTGATGGAGCGGGTGGGGCGGACACTGAAGCTTTCTTT. It yields the protein CSVDGAGGADTEAFF.

The table lists this clonotype with many counts. The CDR3: CASSIRDSMNTEAFF. CDR3 sequence (DNA): TGTGCCAGCAGCATAAGGGACAGCATGAACACTGAAGCTTTCTTT. The J gene is TRBJ1-1, the V gene TRBV11-3; the match to TRBD1 covers 7 bases. CDR1 SGHNT and CDR2 YENEEA come from the germline V gene. The CDR3 length is 15 residues. V shed 5 bases and J 0 bases; nucleotides not matched to a gene: 6.

At least ten counts were recorded for this clonotype. CDR3 amino acids: CASSENPSSPYEQYF. CDR3 nucleotides: TGTGCCAGCAGTGAAAACCCTAGCAGTCCCTACGAGCAGTACTTC. The V call is TRBV6-1, the J call TRBJ2-7; D is possibly TRBD2 (5 bases). From germline, CDR1 is MNHNS and CDR2 SASEGT. The V and J ends lost 2 bases and 2 bases respectively, with 13 bases between them. The CDR3 has 15 residues.

This clonotype was observed at least ten times. The rearrangement joins TRBV9 to TRBJ2-3; D tentatively reads TRBD1 or TRBD2 (5 bases each). CDR3 length equals 15 residues. CDR1 and CDR2 from the germline V gene are SGDLS and YYNGEE. V lost 0 bases and J 4 bases, leaving 12 bases between the germline ends. CDR3 region: CASSVGRGRSDTQYF. Written as DNA, the CDR3 is TGTGCCAGCAGCGTAGGTCGGGGCAGATCAGATACGCAGTATTTT.

This clonotype has a handful of counts. The chain joins TRBV5-1 to TRBJ2-3; tentative D call: TRBD2 (6 bases). The CDR3 has 17 amino acids. Germline V gene lookup returns CDR1 SGHRS and CDR2 YFSETQ. The ends were cut back, 0 bases at V and 2 bases at J, with 16 bases in the middle. The CDR3 loop reads CASSLGRREHSTDTQYF. Here the CDR3 DNA reads TGCGCCAGCAGCTTGGGACGGCGGGAACACTCCACAGATACGCAGTATTTT. The variable domain in full, with the rest retrieved from reference TRBV5-1 and TRBJ2-3, is KAGVTQTPRYLIKTRGQQVTLSCSPISGHRSVSWYQQTPGQGLQFLFEYFSETQRNKGNFPGRFSGRQFSNSRSEMNVSTLELGDSALYLCASSLGRREHSTDTQYFGPGTRLTVL.

This clonotype has at least ten counts. The chain employs TRBV6-1 and TRBJ1-2, with 8 nucleotides matching TRBD1. CDR3 size: 13 residues. Looked up from germline, CDR1 is MNHNS and CDR2 is SASEGT. J was trimmed by 4 bases and V by 7 bases; bases with no gene match: 5. The CDR3 DNA is TGTGCCAGCATGCCAGGGGGCGTCTATGGCTACACCTTC. Encoded protein: CASMPGGVYGYTF.

The J gene is TRBJ1-5, the V gene TRBV4-1, with TRBD1 matching 7 bases. The length of the CDR3 is 14 residues. V shed 4 bases, J shed 5 bases, and the junction held 5 bases outside the gene matches. Germline V gene lookup returns CDR1 MGHRA and CDR2 YSYEKL. CDR3 bases: TGCGCCAGCAGCCGACAGGGCGAGGATCAGCCCCAGCATTTT. Translating it yields CASSRQGEDQPQHF.

This clonotype was seen ten or more times. The V gene is TRBV5-1, the J gene TRBJ2-7, with 7 bases matching TRBD2. CDR1 is SGHRS and CDR2 is YFSETQ in the germline V gene. The CDR3 sequence is 19 residues long. The V and J ends lost 0 bases and 1 base, in that order; junction bases with no gene match: 16. The CDR3 DNA reads TGCGCCAGCAGCTTGGCCAATGCCGGACTAGAACCCCAATCCTACGAGCAGTACTTC. It is translated as CASSLANAGLEPQSYEQYF.

The genes are TRBV12-5 and TRBJ1-5; 8 positions match TRBD1. The V gene end was trimmed by 2 bases and the J gene end by 2 bases; junction bases not matched to a gene: 5. This CDR3 region has 16 residues. Germline loops: CDR1 LGHNT, CDR2 FRNRAP. CDR3 DNA: TGTGCTAGTGGTTTGCTACAGACAGGGGGCAATCAGCCCCAGCATTTT. Residues: CASGLLQTGGNQPQHF.

This clonotype has a handful of counts. The chain has TRBV6-6 and TRBJ1-2; no clear D gene. CDR1 and CDR2 from the germline V gene are MNHNY and SVGAGI (reference sequence). This CDR3 is 16 amino acids long. The V end lost 0 bases, the J end lost 8 bases, and 19 bases lay between the germline ends. The CDR3 protein is CASSYSSSLQVGGYTF. The CDR3 region has the DNA TGTGCCAGCAGTTACTCCTCATCACTCCAAGTGGGGGGCTACACCTTC.

The chain carries TRBV12-3 or TRBV12-4 and TRBJ1-2; D is possibly TRBD1 (6 bases). With 6 bases removed from V and 2 bases from J, the gap between germline ends came to 19 bases. The CDR3 totals 16 residues. The CDR3 DNA reads as TGTGCCAGCAGCTTAAGTACAGGGCAAGTCAACTATGGCTACACCTTC. Translated, it gives CASSLSTGQVNYGYTF.

This clonotype was seen at least ten times. The chain carries TRBV11-2 and TRBJ2-3; tentatively, D is TRBD1 (5 bases). The length of the CDR3 is 13 residues. Trimming pared 2 bases from V and 4 bases from J, leaving 7 bases between. Germline loops: CDR1 SGHAT, CDR2 FQNNGV. DNA of the CDR3: TGTGCCAGCAGCTTAATCAGGGCAGATACGCAGTATTTT. As protein: CASSLIRADTQYF. Filled out from reference TRBV11-2 and TRBJ2-3, the complete variable domain reads EAGVAQSPRYKIIEKRQSVAFWCNPISGHATLYWYQQILGQGPKLLIQFQNNGVVDDSQLPKDRFSAERLKGVDSTLKIQPAKLEDSAVYLCASSLIRADTQYFGPGTRLTVL.

The V and J genes are TRBV28 and TRBJ1-5, with D possibly TRBD1 on 6 matching bases. This CDR3 has 16 amino acids. Per the germline V gene, CDR1 is MDHEN and CDR2 is SYDVKM. Trimming shortened V by 4 bases and J by 0 bases, and 13 bases separated the two germline ends. The CDR3 here is CASSSSGTHSNQPQHF. Here the CDR3 DNA reads TGTGCCAGCAGTTCCTCCGGGACACATAGCAATCAGCCCCAGCATTTT.

This chain uses TRBV6-5 with TRBJ1-3, with TRBD1 identical over 9 bases. The length of the CDR3 is 18 residues. V dropped 1 base and J dropped 4; count of bases not matched to a gene: 11. Looked up from germline, CDR1 is MNHEY and CDR2 is SVGAGI. CDR3 sequence reads: CASSYFGTGFSFGNTIYF. In DNA form, the CDR3 reads TGTGCCAGCAGTTACTTTGGGACAGGGTTCTCTTTCGGAAACACCATATATTTT.

This clonotype has a count of ten or more. J is TRBJ2-3 and V is TRBV28; possible D gene TRBD2, 6 bases. CDR1 and CDR2 from the germline V gene are MDHEN and SYDVKM. V was pared by 5 bases and J by 5 bases, with 17 bases between. The CDR3 is 15 amino acids. CDR3 in amino acids: CASSPFGGLEDTQYF. DNA for the CDR3: TGTGCCAGCAGTCCCTTCGGGGGTTTGGAAGATACGCAGTATTTT.

This clonotype was seen only a few times. V is TRBV15 and J is TRBJ2-7; D ambiguous. The V gene lost 5 bases and the J gene lost 3 bases, with 14 bases spanning the gap. Germline V gene data show CDR1 as LNHNV and CDR2 as YYDKDF (reference sequence). The CDR3 loop spans 14 amino acids. In DNA form, the CDR3 reads TGTGCCACCAGCCCCCGTGAGACCAACTACGAGCAGTACTTC. This gives the protein CATSPRETNYEQYF.

This clonotype was detected many times. This chain connects TRBV24-1 to TRBJ2-3, with D possibly being TRBD2 (6 bases). The V gene lost 10 bases and the J gene lost 0 bases, with 10 bases spanning the gap. The CDR3 loop spans 13 amino acids. CDR1 KGHDR and CDR2 SFDVKD come from the germline V gene. CDR3 bases: TGTGCCACGCAGCGGGCCAGCACAGATACGCAGTATTTT. Encoded protein: CATQRASTDTQYF.

This clonotype was seen at least ten times. The V and J genes are TRBV29-1 and TRBJ2-3, with TRBD2 matching over 13 bases. Trimming took 3 bases from V and 3 from J; bases not matched to a gene: 3. Germline values: CDR1 SQVTM, CDR2 ANQGSEA. CDR3 size: 15 residues. For the CDR3, the DNA is TGCAGCGTTGACGGGACTAGCGGGACTACAGATACGCAGTATTTT. Translating it yields CSVDGTSGTTDTQYF.

The chain joins TRBV4-2 to TRBJ2-1, with D perhaps given as TRBD1 or TRBD2 (5 bases each). In germline, CDR1 is LGHNA, CDR2 YNFKEQ. This CDR3 comprises 15 residues. V dropped 0 bases and J dropped 3 bases, with 9 bases sitting between them. This CDR3 is CASSQDLGVYNEQFF. The CDR3 DNA sequence: TGTGCCAGCAGCCAAGATTTGGGGGTCTACAATGAGCAGTTCTTC.

This chain links TRBV28 with TRBJ2-7, with 10 bases lining up with TRBD1. This CDR3 region has 15 residues. Trimming cost V 5 bases and J 1 base; bases outside gene matches: 5. CDR1 and CDR2 (germline): MDHEN, SYDVKM. DNA for the CDR3: TGTGCCAGCAGTAGGCCGGGACAGGGGTCCTACGAGCAGTACTTC. Its protein is CASSRPGQGSYEQYF.

This clonotype was seen at least ten times. The chain is built from TRBV11-1 and TRBJ1-1, with D possibly matching TRBD1 (6 bases). V shed 5 bases and J shed 5 bases, with 15 bases lying between them. Looked up from germline, CDR1 is SGHAT and CDR2 is FQDESV (reference sequence). The CDR3 extends over 14 amino acids. The CDR3 here is CASSEGGVRTEAFF. CDR3 DNA sequence: TGTGCCAGCAGCGAGGGGGGGGTGCGAACTGAAGCTTTCTTT.